In this sample, the clone carrying this T cell receptor beta chain turned up many times. MiXCR was run by TCRdb on the 5' RACE reads, yielding one entry per CDR3 protein. The sample gives fewer than 35,000 distinct CDR3 sequences, approximately 5.6% of which show up once; approximately 23% is in the top ten. Trimming pared 4 bases from V and 1 base from J, leaving 7 bases between. The CDR3 is 14 residues long. The germline V gene encodes CDR1 SNHLY and CDR2 FYNNEI. The data derive from a study of early T cells in non-severe SARS-CoV-2 infection. This sequence was found in an adult who was a healthcare worker with PCR-confirmed SARS-CoV-2 infection or an uninfected control (not recorded which). The chain is built from TRBV2 and TRBJ2-2; D is unclear. The sample consisted of whole blood. The CDR3 is CASSGQRNTGELFF. The CDR3 DNA reads TGTGCCAGCAGTGGGCAGAGGAACACCGGGGAGCTGTTTTTT.